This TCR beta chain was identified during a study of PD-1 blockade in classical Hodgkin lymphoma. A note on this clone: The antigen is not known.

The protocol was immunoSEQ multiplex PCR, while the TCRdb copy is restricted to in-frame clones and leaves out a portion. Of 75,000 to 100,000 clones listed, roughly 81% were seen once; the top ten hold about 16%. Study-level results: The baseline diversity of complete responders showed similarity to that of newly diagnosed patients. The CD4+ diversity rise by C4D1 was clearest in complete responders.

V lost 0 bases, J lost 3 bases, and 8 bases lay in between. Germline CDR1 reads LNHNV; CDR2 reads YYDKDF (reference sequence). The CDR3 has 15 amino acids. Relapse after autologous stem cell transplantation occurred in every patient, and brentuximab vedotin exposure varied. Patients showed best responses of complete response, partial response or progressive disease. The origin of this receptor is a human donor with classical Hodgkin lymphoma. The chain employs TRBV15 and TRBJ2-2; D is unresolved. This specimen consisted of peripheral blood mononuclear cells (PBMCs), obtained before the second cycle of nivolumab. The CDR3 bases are TGTGCCACCAGCAGAGACAAGTCCCACACCGGGGAGCTGTTTTTT. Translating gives CATSRDKSHTGELFF.